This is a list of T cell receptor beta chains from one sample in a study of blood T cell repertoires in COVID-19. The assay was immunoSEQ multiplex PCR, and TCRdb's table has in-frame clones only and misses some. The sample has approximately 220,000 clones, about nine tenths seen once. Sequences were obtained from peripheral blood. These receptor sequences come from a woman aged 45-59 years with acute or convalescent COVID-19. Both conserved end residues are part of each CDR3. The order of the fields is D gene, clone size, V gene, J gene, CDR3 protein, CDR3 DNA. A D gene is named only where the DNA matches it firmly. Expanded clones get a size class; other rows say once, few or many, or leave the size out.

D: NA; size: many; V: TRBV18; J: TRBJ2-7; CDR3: CASSQSTASYEQYF; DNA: TGTGCCAGCTCCCAATCGACAGCCTCCTACGAGCAGTACTTC
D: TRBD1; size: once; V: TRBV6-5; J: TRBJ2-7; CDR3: CASSGQGAVEQYF; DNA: TGTGCCAGCAGCGGACAGGGGGCGGTCGAGCAGTACTTC
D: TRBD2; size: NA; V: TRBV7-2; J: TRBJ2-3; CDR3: CASSESRGGDQDTQYF; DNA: TGTGCCAGCAGCGAGAGTCGGGGGGGCGATCAAGATACGCAGTATTTT
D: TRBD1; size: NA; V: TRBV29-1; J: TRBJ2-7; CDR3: CSFPPRQGAAYEQYF; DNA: TGCAGCTTTCCTCCTAGACAGGGAGCTGCCTACGAGCAGTACTTC
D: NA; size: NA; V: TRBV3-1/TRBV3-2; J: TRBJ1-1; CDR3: CASSQDRLGGTEAFF; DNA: TGTGCCAGCAGCCAAGATCGTCTGGGAGGCACTGAAGCTTTCTTT
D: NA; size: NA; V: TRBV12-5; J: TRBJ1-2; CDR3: CASSHQLGRPYYGYTF; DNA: TGTGCTAGTAGCCACCAGCTGGGGCGACCTTACTATGGCTACACCTTC
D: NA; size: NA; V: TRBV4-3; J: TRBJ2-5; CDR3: CASSHTRGPAGETQYF; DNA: TGCGCCAGCAGCCACACGCGCGGGCCAGCAGGAGAGACCCAGTACTTC
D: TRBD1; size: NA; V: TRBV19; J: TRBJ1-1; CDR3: CASTRDRQNTEAFF; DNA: TGTGCCAGTACCCGGGACAGACAAAACACTGAAGCTTTCTTT
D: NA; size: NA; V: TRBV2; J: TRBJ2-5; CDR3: CASSEGPGWQETQYF; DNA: TGTGCCAGCAGTGAAGGGCCAGGGTGGCAAGAGACCCAGTACTTC
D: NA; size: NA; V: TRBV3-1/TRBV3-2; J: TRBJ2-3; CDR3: CASSPTGTDTQYF; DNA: TGTGCCAGCAGCCCTACCGGCACAGATACGCAGTATTTT
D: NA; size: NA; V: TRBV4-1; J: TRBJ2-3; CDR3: CASSQVASADTQYF; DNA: TGCGCCAGCAGCCAAGTGGCCTCAGCGGATACGCAGTATTTT
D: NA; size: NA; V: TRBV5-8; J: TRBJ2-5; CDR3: CASSRGQGGRETQYF; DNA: TGTGCCAGCAGCCGGGGGCAGGGGGGAAGAGAGACCCAGTACTTC
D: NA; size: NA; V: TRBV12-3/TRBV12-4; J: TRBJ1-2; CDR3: CASSLDTYYGYTF; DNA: TGTGCCAGCAGTTTGGACACCTACTATGGCTACACCTTC
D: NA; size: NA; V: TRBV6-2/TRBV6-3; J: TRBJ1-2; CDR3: CASSYSTGPNYGYTF; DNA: TGTGCCAGCAGTTACTCTACAGGGCCGAACTATGGCTACACCTTC
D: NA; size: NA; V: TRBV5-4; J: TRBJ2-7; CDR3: CASSLDARYEQYF; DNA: TGTGCCAGCAGCTTGGACGCGCGGTACGAGCAGTACTTC
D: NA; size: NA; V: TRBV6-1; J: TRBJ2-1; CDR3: CASSEVLSGIYNEQFF; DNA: TGTGCCAGCAGTGAAGTCTTAAGCGGAATCTACAATGAGCAGTTCTTC
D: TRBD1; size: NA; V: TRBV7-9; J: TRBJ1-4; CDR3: CASSKQGAFEKLFF; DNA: TGTGCCAGCAGCAAACAGGGGGCGTTTGAAAAACTGTTTTTT
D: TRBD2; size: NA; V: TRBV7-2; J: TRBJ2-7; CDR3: CASSLAAGRDREQYF; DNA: TGTGCCAGCAGCTTAGCGGCAGGGAGGGACCGCGAGCAGTACTTC
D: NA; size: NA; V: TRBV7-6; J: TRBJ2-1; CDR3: CASSLSATEYYYNEQFF; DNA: TGTGCCAGCAGCTTGTCTGCGACAGAATACTACTACAATGAGCAGTTCTTC
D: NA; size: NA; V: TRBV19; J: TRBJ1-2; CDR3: CASSIFQTNYGYTF; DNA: TGTGCCAGTAGTATATTCCAAACTAACTATGGCTACACCTTC
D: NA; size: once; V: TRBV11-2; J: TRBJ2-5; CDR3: CASSLAVAVQETQYF; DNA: TGTGCCAGCAGCTTAGCGGTAGCGGTTCAAGAGACCCAGTACTTC
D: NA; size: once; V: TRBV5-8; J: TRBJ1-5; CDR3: CASSTLGSGDQPQHF; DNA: TGTGCCAGCAGCACCCTAGGGAGTGGGGATCAGCCCCAGCATTTT